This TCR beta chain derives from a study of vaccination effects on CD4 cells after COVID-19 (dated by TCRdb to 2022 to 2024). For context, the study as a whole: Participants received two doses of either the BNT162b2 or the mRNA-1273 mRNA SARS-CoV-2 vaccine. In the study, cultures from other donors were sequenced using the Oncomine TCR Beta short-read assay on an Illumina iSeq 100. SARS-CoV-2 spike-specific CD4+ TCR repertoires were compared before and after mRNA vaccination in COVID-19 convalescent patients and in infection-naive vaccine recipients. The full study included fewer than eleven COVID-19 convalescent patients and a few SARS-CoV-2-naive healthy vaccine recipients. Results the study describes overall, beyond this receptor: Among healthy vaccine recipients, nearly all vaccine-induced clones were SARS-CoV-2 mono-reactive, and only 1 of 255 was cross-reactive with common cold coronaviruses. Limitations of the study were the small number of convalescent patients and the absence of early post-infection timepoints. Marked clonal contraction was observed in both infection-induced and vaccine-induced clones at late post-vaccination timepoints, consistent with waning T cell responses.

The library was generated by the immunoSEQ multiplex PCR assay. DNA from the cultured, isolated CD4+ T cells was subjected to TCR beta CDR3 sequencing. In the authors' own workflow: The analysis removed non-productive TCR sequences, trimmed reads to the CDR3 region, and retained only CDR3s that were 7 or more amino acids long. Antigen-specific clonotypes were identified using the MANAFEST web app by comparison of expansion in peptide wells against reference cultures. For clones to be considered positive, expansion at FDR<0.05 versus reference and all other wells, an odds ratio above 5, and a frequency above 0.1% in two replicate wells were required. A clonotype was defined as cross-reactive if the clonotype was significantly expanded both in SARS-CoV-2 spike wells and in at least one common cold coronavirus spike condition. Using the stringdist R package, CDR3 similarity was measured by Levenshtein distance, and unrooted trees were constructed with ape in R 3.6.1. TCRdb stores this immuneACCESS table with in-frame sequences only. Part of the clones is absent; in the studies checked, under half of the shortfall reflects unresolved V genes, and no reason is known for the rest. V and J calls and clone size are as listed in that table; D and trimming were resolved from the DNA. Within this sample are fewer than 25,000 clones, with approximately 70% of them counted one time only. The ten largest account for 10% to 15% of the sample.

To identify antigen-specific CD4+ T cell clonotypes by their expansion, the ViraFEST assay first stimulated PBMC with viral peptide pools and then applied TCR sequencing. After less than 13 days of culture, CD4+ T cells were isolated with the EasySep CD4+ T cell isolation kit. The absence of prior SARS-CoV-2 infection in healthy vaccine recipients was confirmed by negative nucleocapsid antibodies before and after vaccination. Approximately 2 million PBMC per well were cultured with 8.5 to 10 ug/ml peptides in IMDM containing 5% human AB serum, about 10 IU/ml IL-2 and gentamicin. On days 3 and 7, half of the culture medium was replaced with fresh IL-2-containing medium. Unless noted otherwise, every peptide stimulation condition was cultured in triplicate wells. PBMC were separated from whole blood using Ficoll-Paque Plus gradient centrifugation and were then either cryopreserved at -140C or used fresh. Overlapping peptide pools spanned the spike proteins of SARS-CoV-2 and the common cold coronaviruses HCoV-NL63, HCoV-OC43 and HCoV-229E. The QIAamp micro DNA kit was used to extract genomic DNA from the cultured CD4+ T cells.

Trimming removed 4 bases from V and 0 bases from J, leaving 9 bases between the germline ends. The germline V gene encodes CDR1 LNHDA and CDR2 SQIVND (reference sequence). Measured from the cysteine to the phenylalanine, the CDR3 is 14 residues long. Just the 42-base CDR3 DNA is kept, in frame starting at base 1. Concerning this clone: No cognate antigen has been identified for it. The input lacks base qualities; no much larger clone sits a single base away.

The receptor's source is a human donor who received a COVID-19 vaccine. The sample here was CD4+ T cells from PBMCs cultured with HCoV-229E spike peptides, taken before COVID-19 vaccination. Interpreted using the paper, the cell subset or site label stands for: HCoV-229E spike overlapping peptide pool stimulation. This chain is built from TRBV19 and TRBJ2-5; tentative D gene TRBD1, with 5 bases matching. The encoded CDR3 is CASSTVDNQETQYF. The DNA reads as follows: TGTGCCAGTAGTACAGTGGACAACCAAGAGACCCAGTACTTC.